The 21 T cell receptor beta chains reported below all come from one sample, sequenced in a study of blood T cell repertoires in COVID-19. TCRdb's table, derived via immunoSEQ multiplex PCR, lists solely in-frame clones and lacks some. The sample records roughly 96,000 clones, about 80% being singletons. The sequencing input was peripheral blood. The receptors here all came from a man aged 55-75 years with acute or convalescent COVID-19.

The chain joins TRBV27 to TRBJ2-5; TRBD1 matches at 9 bases. Trimming at V came to 5 bases and at J to 4 bases, leaving 14 bases not matched to a gene. Germline CDR1 is MNHEY and CDR2 is SMNVEV (reference sequence). The CDR3 runs to 17 residues. The DNA of the CDR3 is TGTGCCAGCAGTGCATATACCGGGACAGGGAGGGGAGAGACCCAGTACTTC. Translating gives CASSAYTGTGRGETQYF.

V and J are TRBV5-1 and TRBJ2-6; 7 bases match TRBD1. Trimming at V came to 0 bases and at J to 0 bases, leaving 6 bases not matched to a gene. Germline V gene data show CDR1 as SGHRS and CDR2 as YFSETQ. The CDR3 runs to 18 residues. The DNA of the CDR3 is TGCGCCAGCAGCTTGGAAGGGGGCAGCACCTCTGGGGCCAACGTCCTGACTTTC. Its translation: CASSLEGGSTSGANVLTF.

The V call is TRBV24-1, the J call TRBJ2-7; the D gene is possibly TRBD1 (6 bases). CDR3 length equals 14 residues. CDR1 is KGHDR and CDR2 is SFDVKD in the germline V gene. V was cut by 1 base and J by 5 bases, with 11 bases left in between. CDR3 sequence (DNA): TGTGCCACCAGTGATTTAGGGGACACGGACGAGCAGTACGTC. Its translation: CATSDLGDTDEQYV.

This clone was detected only a few times. The V gene is TRBV29-1, the J gene TRBJ1-2, with 8 bases matching TRBD1. J lost 8 bases, V lost 6 bases, and 5 bases had no gene match. The CDR3 extends over 11 amino acids. The germline gives CDR1 SQVTM, CDR2 ANQGSEA. CDR3 sequence (DNA): TGCAGCGTAGGACAGGGCTACGGCTACACCTTC. Protein sequence: CSVGQGYGYTF.

In this sample, this clone turned up once. The CDR3 sequence is CASSTGMNTEAFF. The CDR3, as DNA: TGTGCCAGTAGTACGGGTATGAACACTGAAGCTTTCTTT. V usage is TRBV19 and J usage is TRBJ1-1; D unclear. Germline loops: CDR1 LNHDA, CDR2 SQIVND (reference sequence). Trimming shortened V by 4 bases and J by 0 bases, and 6 bases separated the two germline ends. The CDR3 extends over 13 amino acids. The full variable domain, its missing parts supplied by reference TRBV19 and TRBJ1-1, is DGGITQSPKYLFRKEGQNVTLSCEQNLNHDAMYWYRQDPGQGLRLIYYSQIVNDFQKGDIAEGYSVSREKKESFPLTVTSAQKNPTAFYLCASSTGMNTEAFFGQGTRLTVV.

This rearrangement joins TRBV6-1 to TRBJ2-2, with D unclear. The CDR3 contains 16 residues. Germline CDR1 MNHNS, CDR2 SASEGT. V was trimmed by 4 bases and J by 0 bases, leaving 12 bases between them. CDR3 coding DNA: TGTGCCAGCAGTGGTCTCCTGGCGGCGAACACCGGGGAGCTGTTTTTT. Translating it yields CASSGLLAANTGELFF.

The chain joins TRBV6-5 to TRBJ1-6; D is possibly TRBD1 (5 bases). The germline V gene encodes CDR1 MNHEY and CDR2 SVGAGI. This CDR3 spans 15 amino acids. Trimming took off 5 bases at V and 10 bases at J, with 18 bases between the two ends. CDR3 in DNA: TGTGCCAGCAGTAACGACCGGGACGGGAGGTCACCCCTCCACTTT. This sequence encodes CASSNDRDGRSPLHF.

This clone came up a few times. This chain joins TRBV6-5 and TRBJ2-2; possible D gene TRBD2, 5 bases. Trimming stripped 0 bases from V and 3 bases from J, with 11 bases between. CDR1 is MNHEY, CDR2 SVGAGI, per germline. The CDR3 is made up of 16 amino acids. CDR3: CASSYSRLRDTGELFF. The DNA for the CDR3 is TGTGCCAGCAGTTACTCGAGACTGAGGGACACCGGGGAGCTGTTTTTT.

The genes are TRBV11-2 and TRBJ2-1; 7 bases map to TRBD1. V lost 5 bases to trimming and J lost 14 bases; unmatched junction nucleotides: 9. From germline, CDR1 is SGHAT and CDR2 FQNNGV. The CDR3 covers 12 residues. Written as DNA, the CDR3 is TGTGCCAGCAGCCTCGACAGGGAGACGGAGTTCTTC. Protein: CASSLDRETEFF.

This chain uses TRBV6-5 with TRBJ1-5, with 9 nucleotides matching TRBD1. The length of the CDR3 is 15 residues. CDR1 is MNHEY, CDR2 SVGAGI, per germline. J was trimmed by 5 bases and V by 6 bases; bases with no gene match: 8. The CDR3 nucleotides read TGTGCCAGCAGCAAACGGACAGGGGTGGATCAGCCCCAGCATTTT. Translating it yields CASSKRTGVDQPQHF.

The J gene is TRBJ1-5, the V gene TRBV18, with D perhaps matching TRBD1 (5 bases). The CDR3 length is 13 residues. Trimming left V 6 bases short and J 1 base short, with 7 bases between. The germline gives CDR1 KGHSH, CDR2 LQKENI. The CDR3 reads CASSRGSNQPQHF. The CDR3 DNA reads TGTGCCAGCTCTCGGGGGAGCAATCAGCCCCAGCATTTT.

This chain connects TRBV5-5 to TRBJ1-4; unclear D gene. Trimming left V 0 bases short and J 7 bases short, with 4 bases between. Germline V CDR1 and CDR2: SGHKS, YYEKEE (reference sequence). The CDR3 is 12 amino acids. The CDR3 is CASSLAFEKLFF. CDR3 nucleotides: TGTGCCAGCAGCTTGGCATTTGAAAAACTGTTTTTT.

This clone was counted a few times. The J gene is TRBJ1-6, the V gene TRBV6-5; D uncertain. This CDR3 is built from 14 residues. Trimming took off 8 bases at V and 10 bases at J, with 18 bases between the two ends. Germline V gene sequence: CDR1 MNHEY, CDR2 SVGAGI. The CDR3 loop reads CASHHYGVGSPLHF. The CDR3 DNA follows: TGTGCCAGCCACCACTACGGGGTGGGATCACCCCTCCACTTT.

The chain recombines TRBV6-1 with TRBJ1-4, with TRBD1 as a possible D gene (5 bases). V lost 2 bases and J 0 bases, leaving 7 bases between the germline ends. The CDR3 extends over 15 amino acids. Germline V gene lookup returns CDR1 MNHNS and CDR2 SASEGT. The CDR3 nucleotides read TGTGCCAGCAGTGAAAGACAGCCAACTAATGAAAAACTGTTTTTT. It translates to CASSERQPTNEKLFF.

V is TRBV27 and J is TRBJ1-2; the match to TRBD1 covers 9 bases. J gave up 8 bases and V 2 bases, and 6 bases lay outside the gene matches. The CDR3 spans 14 residues. In germline, CDR1 is MNHEY, CDR2 SMNVEV (reference sequence). The CDR3 coding sequence is TGTGCCAGCAGTTTAACGGACAGGGGAAAGGGCTACACCTTC. Its translation: CASSLTDRGKGYTF.

V is TRBV11-2 and J is TRBJ1-2; 9 bases line up with TRBD1. Trimming removed 0 bases from V and 8 bases from J; junction bases left unmatched: 7. From germline, CDR1 is SGHAT and CDR2 FQNNGV. CDR3 length: 15 amino acids. DNA for the CDR3: TGTGCCAGCAGCTTAGATGTACAGGGGGCGAGAGGCTACACCTTC. It is translated as CASSLDVQGARGYTF.

J is TRBJ2-1 and V is TRBV9; D is perhaps TRBD2 (5 bases). The CDR3 has 12 amino acids. The V end lost 0 bases, the J end lost 7 bases, and 5 bases lay between the germline ends. Germline V CDR1 and CDR2: SGDLS, YYNGEE. CDR3 sequence reads: CASSVAGNEQFF. Here the CDR3 DNA reads TGTGCCAGCAGCGTAGCGGGGAATGAGCAGTTCTTC.

The chain is built from TRBV6-4 and TRBJ2-7, with TRBD2 matching 11 bases. Germline V gene sequence: CDR1 MRHNA, CDR2 SNTAGT. V gave up 5 bases and J gave up 1 base; unmatched junction bases: 7. The CDR3 contains 16 residues. CDR3 sequence reads: CASSPLRLAGSYEQYV. CDR3 coding DNA: TGTGCCAGCAGTCCCCTCCGACTAGCGGGGTCCTACGAGCAGTACGTC.

DNA for the CDR3: TGCGCCAGCAGCCCAGACAGTGGGGTGTACAATGAGCAGTTCTTC. Translating gives CASSPDSGVYNEQFF. The chain links TRBV5-1 to TRBJ2-1; a possible D gene is TRBD1 (5 bases). CDR3 length equals 15 residues. Trimming left V 4 bases short and J 4 bases short, with 15 bases between. Germline CDR1 is SGHRS and CDR2 is YFSETQ.

The chain recombines TRBV3-1 (or the pseudogene TRBV3-2) with TRBJ2-1, with 8 bases fitting TRBD2. CDR1 and CDR2 from the germline V gene are LGHDT and YNNKEL (reference sequence). V shed 4 bases, J shed 9 bases, and the junction held 14 bases outside the gene matches. This CDR3 contains 16 residues. Here the CDR3 reads CASSPRERAGGREQFF. Written as DNA, the CDR3 is TGTGCCAGCAGCCCCCGAGAGAGGGCGGGGGGACGTGAGCAGTTCTTC.

V and J are TRBV30 and TRBJ1-6; 7 nucleotides align to TRBD1. The CDR3 has 17 residues. Trimming removed 3 bases from V and 4 bases from J; junction bases left unmatched: 12. From germline, CDR1 is GTSNPN and CDR2 SVGIG (reference sequence). The CDR3 region is CAWSVLTGQKYNSPLHF. The DNA of the CDR3 is TGTGCCTGGAGCGTACTAACGGGACAGAAGTATAATTCACCCCTCCACTTT.